This T cell receptor beta chain emerged from a study of beta chain features in type 1 diabetes. General observations from the study: Among all four CD4+ subsets, Type 1 diabetes patients had TCRB CDR3s that were moderately but significantly shorter. Sequencing of cDNA might inflate the share of cells that strongly express TCR.

Regarding this clone: Its antigen remains unknown.

The entirety of the isolated RNA underwent reverse transcription, so expressed TCRB transcripts were sequenced. Clones were read by immunoSEQ multiplex PCR, and TCRdb kept only the in-frame ones, dropping some. This sample carries about 190,000 clones, 6.5% to 8.5% of them seen once, and the ten largest clones take roughly 0.5%. The CDR3 has 16 residues. In germline, CDR1 is MGHDK, CDR2 SYGVNS. V gave up 3 bases and J gave up 5 bases; unmatched junction bases: 11. This receptor was taken from a man aged 18-30 years with type 1 diabetes. This chain links TRBV25-1 with TRBJ2-5; 8 nucleotides align to TRBD1. Material: central memory CD4+ T cells from blood. The CDR3, as DNA: TGTGCCAGCAGTGACTGGGGACAGGATTTGGGGGAGACCCAGTACTTC. Residues: CASSDWGQDLGETQYF.